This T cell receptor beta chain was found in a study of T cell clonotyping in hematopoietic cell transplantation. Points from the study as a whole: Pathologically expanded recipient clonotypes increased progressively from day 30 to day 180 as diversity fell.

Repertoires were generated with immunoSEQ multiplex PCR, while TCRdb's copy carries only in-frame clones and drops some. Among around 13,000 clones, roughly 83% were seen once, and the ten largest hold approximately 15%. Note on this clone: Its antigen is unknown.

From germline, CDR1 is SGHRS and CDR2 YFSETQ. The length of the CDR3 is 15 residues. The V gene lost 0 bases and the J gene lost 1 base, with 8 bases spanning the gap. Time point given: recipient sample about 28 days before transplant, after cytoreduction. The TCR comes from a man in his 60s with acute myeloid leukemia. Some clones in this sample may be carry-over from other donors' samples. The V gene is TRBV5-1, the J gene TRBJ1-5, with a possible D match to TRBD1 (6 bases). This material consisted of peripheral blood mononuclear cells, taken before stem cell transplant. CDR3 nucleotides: TGCGCCAGCAGCTTGGGGGACATAAGCAATCAGCCCCAGCATTTT. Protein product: CASSLGDISNQPQHF.